This is a list of T cell receptor beta chains from one sample in a study of CD8 T cells in Susac syndrome. TCRdb re-derived calls from the immunoSEQ multiplex PCR reads in MiXCR, one entry per CDR3 protein. Counted here are just under 95,000 distinct CDR3 sequences, 85% to 95% occurring once; the ten biggest clones make up 0.3%. Sequencing was done on a sample of CD4+ T cells from PBMCs. The receptors stem from a human donor with Susac syndrome. The CDR3 runs from the conserved cysteine through the conserved F or W. A D gene is named only where the DNA matches it firmly. Size values are once, few and many counts, or a class for expanded clones, and some rows have none.

abundance: NA
j_gene: TRBJ1-4
d_gene: NA
v_gene: TRBV15
CDR3aa: CATSSNALNEKLFF
CDR3nt: TGTGCCACCAGCAGTAATGCCCTTAATGAAAAACTGTTTTTT

abundance: NA
j_gene: TRBJ1-5
d_gene: NA
v_gene: TRBV20-1
CDR3aa: CSATRDSNQPQHF
CDR3nt: TGCAGTGCTACCAGGGATAGCAATCAGCCCCAGCATTTT

abundance: NA
j_gene: TRBJ2-5
d_gene: TRBD2
v_gene: TRBV28
CDR3aa: CASSLAGGETQYF
CDR3nt: TGTGCCAGCAGTCTGGCGGGGGGGGAGACCCAGTACTTC

abundance: NA
j_gene: TRBJ1-1
d_gene: NA
v_gene: TRBV15
CDR3aa: CVPSNRETEAFF
CDR3nt: TGTGTCCCTAGCAACAGGGAGACTGAAGCTTTCTTT

abundance: NA
j_gene: TRBJ2-2
d_gene: TRBD1
v_gene: TRBV6-4
CDR3aa: CASSQTGVDTGELFF
CDR3nt: TGTGCCAGCAGTCAAACAGGGGTTGACACCGGGGAGCTGTTTTTT

abundance: once
j_gene: TRBJ1-2
d_gene: NA
v_gene: TRBV5-4
CDR3aa: CASSSDRVYGYTF
CDR3nt: TGTGCCAGCAGCTCGGACCGAGTCTATGGCTACACCTTC

abundance: NA
j_gene: TRBJ2-5
d_gene: TRBD1
v_gene: TRBV28
CDR3aa: CASSTYRGEYGETQYF
CDR3nt: TGTGCCAGCAGTACCTACAGGGGCGAGTACGGAGAGACCCAGTACTTC

abundance: NA
j_gene: TRBJ1-1
d_gene: NA
v_gene: TRBV27
CDR3aa: CASSPKTAYTEAFF
CDR3nt: TGTGCCAGCAGTCCGAAGACAGCTTACACTGAAGCTTTCTTT

abundance: NA
j_gene: TRBJ2-5
d_gene: NA
v_gene: TRBV6-5
CDR3aa: CASNERRGAGETQYF
CDR3nt: TGTGCCAGCAACGAGAGACGGGGGGCGGGAGAGACCCAGTACTTC

abundance: NA
j_gene: TRBJ2-6
d_gene: TRBD1
v_gene: TRBV5-4
CDR3aa: CASSPQTGSGANVLTF
CDR3nt: TGTGCCAGCAGCCCCCAGACAGGGTCTGGGGCCAACGTCCTGACTTTC

abundance: NA
j_gene: TRBJ2-7
d_gene: NA
v_gene: TRBV5-1
CDR3aa: CASSPQGLTYEQYF
CDR3nt: TGCGCCAGCAGCCCCCAGGGTCTTACCTACGAGCAGTACTTC

abundance: NA
j_gene: TRBJ1-1
d_gene: TRBD1
v_gene: TRBV30
CDR3aa: CAWDRDRVTTEAFF
CDR3nt: TGTGCCTGGGACCGGGACAGGGTAACCACTGAAGCTTTCTTT

abundance: NA
j_gene: TRBJ1-2
d_gene: NA
v_gene: TRBV3-1
CDR3aa: CASSQRGALGYTF
CDR3nt: TGTGCCAGCAGCCAAAGAGGGGCGCTTGGCTACACCTTC

abundance: NA
j_gene: TRBJ2-2
d_gene: NA
v_gene: TRBV7-2
CDR3aa: CASSLAGVGAGELFF
CDR3nt: TGTGCCAGCAGCTTAGCAGGGGTCGGGGCCGGGGAGCTGTTTTTT

abundance: NA
j_gene: TRBJ2-7
d_gene: NA
v_gene: TRBV18
CDR3aa: CASSTSTYEQYF
CDR3nt: TGTGCCAGCTCCACATCAACCTACGAGCAGTACTTC

abundance: NA
j_gene: TRBJ1-5
d_gene: NA
v_gene: TRBV19
CDR3aa: CASRVVGANQPQHF
CDR3nt: TGTGCCAGTCGCGTTGTAGGGGCCAATCAGCCCCAGCATTTT

abundance: NA
j_gene: TRBJ2-3
d_gene: NA
v_gene: TRBV5-6
CDR3aa: CASSLVGPGRTDTQYF
CDR3nt: TGTGCCAGCAGCTTGGTCGGCCCGGGGAGGACAGATACGCAGTATTTT

abundance: NA
j_gene: TRBJ1-1
d_gene: TRBD1
v_gene: TRBV4-1
CDR3aa: CASSQEGQGRRRTEAFF
CDR3nt: TGCGCCAGCAGCCAAGAGGGACAGGGGAGAAGAAGGACTGAAGCTTTCTTT

abundance: NA
j_gene: TRBJ2-5
d_gene: NA
v_gene: TRBV12-3/TRBV12-4
CDR3aa: CASSSLGETQYF
CDR3nt: TGTGCCAGCAGTTCCTTGGGAGAGACCCAGTACTTC

abundance: NA
j_gene: TRBJ1-6
d_gene: NA
v_gene: TRBV20-1
CDR3aa: CSAPEIGPNSPLHF
CDR3nt: TGCAGTGCTCCCGAGATTGGGCCTAATTCACCCCTCCACTTT

abundance: NA
j_gene: TRBJ2-1
d_gene: NA
v_gene: TRBV15
CDR3aa: CATSRDPRGEQFF
CDR3nt: TGTGCCACCAGCAGAGATCCCCGGGGCGAGCAGTTCTTC

abundance: NA
j_gene: TRBJ2-7
d_gene: TRBD1
v_gene: TRBV6-5
CDR3aa: CASSSFRDSYEQYF
CDR3nt: TGTGCCAGCAGTTCATTCCGGGACAGCTACGAGCAGTACTTC

abundance: NA
j_gene: TRBJ1-1
d_gene: NA
v_gene: TRBV13
CDR3aa: CASSPLMNTEAFF
CDR3nt: TGTGCCAGCAGCCCCCTTATGAACACTGAAGCTTTCTTT

abundance: NA
j_gene: TRBJ1-6
d_gene: NA
v_gene: TRBV28
CDR3aa: CASSLLWAGDSPLHF
CDR3nt: TGTGCCAGCAGTTTACTTTGGGCGGGGGATTCACCCCTCCACTTT

abundance: NA
j_gene: TRBJ2-2
d_gene: NA
v_gene: TRBV4-3
CDR3aa: CASSQQGQAGELFF
CDR3nt: TGCGCCAGCAGCCAACAGGGGCAGGCCGGGGAGCTGTTTTTT

abundance: NA
j_gene: TRBJ2-3
d_gene: NA
v_gene: TRBV11-2
CDR3aa: CASSLSFRTDTQYF
CDR3nt: TGTGCCAGCAGCTTAAGCTTTCGCACAGATACGCAGTATTTT

abundance: NA
j_gene: TRBJ2-5
d_gene: NA
v_gene: TRBV2
CDR3aa: CASSLGVQETQYF
CDR3nt: TGTGCCAGCAGTTTAGGGGTTCAAGAGACCCAGTACTTC

abundance: NA
j_gene: TRBJ2-1
d_gene: TRBD2
v_gene: TRBV7-2
CDR3aa: CASSLDPSGKSSYNEQFF
CDR3nt: TGTGCCAGCAGCTTAGACCCTAGCGGGAAGAGCTCCTACAATGAGCAGTTCTTC

abundance: once
j_gene: TRBJ2-1
d_gene: NA
v_gene: TRBV12-3/TRBV12-4
CDR3aa: CASSTAGEQFF
CDR3nt: TGTGCCAGCAGCACCGCAGGGGAGCAGTTCTTC

abundance: NA
j_gene: TRBJ1-5
d_gene: NA
v_gene: TRBV20-1
CDR3aa: CSATGSRVDQPQHF
CDR3nt: TGCAGTGCCACGGGCTCACGGGTCGATCAGCCCCAGCATTTT

abundance: NA
j_gene: TRBJ2-1
d_gene: TRBD2
v_gene: TRBV24-1
CDR3aa: CATSDSAGGLIGTNEQFF
CDR3nt: TGTGCCACCAGTGATTCGGCGGGGGGGCTGATCGGGACCAATGAGCAGTTCTTC

abundance: NA
j_gene: TRBJ1-1
d_gene: NA
v_gene: TRBV7-8
CDR3aa: CASIRAVPANTEAFF
CDR3nt: TGTGCCAGCATTCGGGCCGTTCCTGCGAACACTGAAGCTTTCTTT

abundance: NA
j_gene: TRBJ2-1
d_gene: NA
v_gene: TRBV18
CDR3aa: CASSPETLGALNEQFF
CDR3nt: TGTGCCAGCTCACCCGAAACCCTGGGGGCACTCAATGAGCAGTTCTTC

abundance: NA
j_gene: TRBJ1-2
d_gene: TRBD1
v_gene: TRBV30
CDR3aa: CAWSNQGALGYTF
CDR3nt: TGTGCCTGGAGTAATCAGGGGGCGTTAGGCTACACCTTC

abundance: NA
j_gene: TRBJ2-2
d_gene: NA
v_gene: TRBV19
CDR3aa: CASSQGLYGELFF
CDR3nt: TGTGCCAGTAGTCAGGGATTATACGGGGAGCTGTTTTTT

abundance: NA
j_gene: TRBJ2-7
d_gene: NA
v_gene: TRBV29-1
CDR3aa: CSVSAGGSSYEQYF
CDR3nt: TGCAGCGTCTCGGCTGGGGGTAGCTCCTACGAGCAGTACTTC

abundance: NA
j_gene: TRBJ2-7
d_gene: TRBD2
v_gene: TRBV7-9
CDR3aa: CASTTGGLGEQYF
CDR3nt: TGTGCCAGCACCACGGGGGGGCTGGGCGAGCAGTACTTC

abundance: NA
j_gene: TRBJ2-4
d_gene: NA
v_gene: TRBV18
CDR3aa: CASSPTGPGVAKNIQYF
CDR3nt: TGTGCCAGCTCACCAACGGGCCCGGGGGTAGCCAAAAACATTCAGTACTTC

abundance: NA
j_gene: TRBJ2-5
d_gene: TRBD2
v_gene: TRBV20-1
CDR3aa: CSARLAGGRETQYF
CDR3nt: TGCAGTGCAAGACTAGCGGGGGGTCGAGAGACCCAGTACTTC

abundance: NA
j_gene: TRBJ2-7
d_gene: TRBD1
v_gene: TRBV5-4
CDR3aa: CASSRQGDSYEQYF
CDR3nt: TGTGCCAGCAGCAGACAGGGGGACTCCTACGAGCAGTACTTC

abundance: NA
j_gene: TRBJ1-4
d_gene: TRBD1
v_gene: TRBV4-1
CDR3aa: CASSPGQANEKLFF
CDR3nt: TGCGCCAGCAGCCCGGGACAGGCTAATGAAAAACTGTTTTTT

abundance: NA
j_gene: TRBJ2-5
d_gene: TRBD1
v_gene: TRBV7-3
CDR3aa: CASSPTGEGETQYF
CDR3nt: TGTGCCAGCAGCCCGACAGGGGAAGGGGAGACCCAGTACTTC

abundance: NA
j_gene: TRBJ1-2
d_gene: TRBD1
v_gene: TRBV5-1
CDR3aa: CASSLEGTGRDDYGYTF
CDR3nt: TGCGCCAGCAGCTTGGAGGGGACAGGAAGAGATGACTATGGCTACACCTTC

abundance: NA
j_gene: TRBJ2-5
d_gene: TRBD1
v_gene: TRBV15
CDR3aa: CATSRSGDRVSETQYF
CDR3nt: TGTGCCACCAGCAGATCTGGGGACAGGGTATCAGAGACCCAGTACTTC

abundance: NA
j_gene: TRBJ2-3
d_gene: NA
v_gene: TRBV20-1
CDR3aa: CSARDLAKSTDTQYF
CDR3nt: TGCAGTGCTAGAGATCTAGCTAAGAGCACAGATACGCAGTATTTT

abundance: NA
j_gene: TRBJ1-3
d_gene: TRBD1
v_gene: TRBV20-1
CDR3aa: CSATGTGAGNTIYF
CDR3nt: TGCAGTGCAACCGGGACAGGGGCCGGAAACACCATATATTTT

abundance: NA
j_gene: TRBJ1-5
d_gene: NA
v_gene: TRBV28
CDR3aa: CASTLGGLNQPQHF
CDR3nt: TGTGCCAGCACCCTCGGGGGACTCAATCAGCCCCAGCATTTT

abundance: once
j_gene: TRBJ1-2
d_gene: NA
v_gene: TRBV5-5
CDR3aa: CASSFDLVGGYTF
CDR3nt: TGTGCCAGCAGCTTTGACCTCGTGGGGGGCTACACCTTC

abundance: NA
j_gene: TRBJ2-5
d_gene: TRBD1
v_gene: TRBV18
CDR3aa: CASSHGTGVQETQYF
CDR3nt: TGTGCCAGCTCTCATGGGACAGGGGTACAAGAGACCCAGTACTTC

abundance: once
j_gene: TRBJ1-1
d_gene: TRBD1
v_gene: TRBV7-9
CDR3aa: CASSRQGNTEAFF
CDR3nt: TGTGCCAGCAGTCGACAGGGGAACACTGAAGCTTTCTTT

abundance: NA
j_gene: TRBJ2-7
d_gene: NA
v_gene: TRBV2
CDR3aa: CASREMTGTYEQYF
CDR3nt: TGTGCCAGCCGAGAAATGACGGGAACCTACGAGCAGTACTTC

abundance: NA
j_gene: TRBJ1-5
d_gene: NA
v_gene: TRBV20-1
CDR3aa: CSARIPAGDQPQHF
CDR3nt: TGCAGTGCGCGTATCCCAGCGGGGGACCAGCCCCAGCATTTT

abundance: NA
j_gene: TRBJ2-3
d_gene: NA
v_gene: TRBV20-1
CDR3aa: CSARDQRLYTDTQYF
CDR3nt: TGCAGTGCTAGAGATCAAAGACTCTACACAGATACGCAGTATTTT

abundance: NA
j_gene: TRBJ2-7
d_gene: TRBD1
v_gene: TRBV7-9
CDR3aa: CASSSDRGSPYEQYF
CDR3nt: TGTGCCAGCAGCTCGGACAGGGGCTCTCCCTACGAGCAGTACTTC